Presented here are 31 T cell receptor beta chains from one specimen sequenced in a study of tumour-infiltrating T cells in Burkitt lymphoma (dated by TCRdb to about 2020). Library creation used the immunoSEQ multiplex PCR assay. TCRdb retrieved this table from immuneACCESS and kept in-frame rearrangements only. Not all clones are present; in checked studies, unresolved V genes account for under half, and no reason is known for the remainder. In this sample the table shows tens of thousands of clones, roughly 31% of which occur a single time. The ten largest clones represent 2.5% to 3.5% of the sample. Sequencing was performed on tumor tissue. These receptors originate from a human donor with Burkitt lymphoma.

This rearrangement joins TRBV4-2 to TRBJ2-1, with D perhaps being TRBD1 or TRBD2 (5 bases each). The CDR3 has 16 residues. Germline V gives CDR1 LGHNA, CDR2 YNFKEQ. The V end was cut by 0 bases, the J end by 8 bases, with 17 bases between. Written as DNA, the CDR3 is TGTGCCAGCAGCCAAGAATCGTGGGACCGTAATTATGAGCAGTTCTTC. Translated: CASSQESWDRNYEQFF.

The V and J genes are TRBV29-1 and TRBJ2-1; 11 bases match TRBD2. Germline loops: CDR1 SQVTM, CDR2 ANQGSEA. The CDR3 is 14 amino acids. Germline trimming cut 4 bases from V and 7 bases from J; bases unmatched to any gene: 6. CDR3 region: CSVAYSGGANEQFF. The CDR3 DNA reads as TGCAGCGTTGCCTATAGCGGGGGGGCAAATGAGCAGTTCTTC.

V is TRBV5-4 and J is TRBJ2-5, with 8 nucleotides matching TRBD2. V lost 0 bases and J lost 5; bases outside the gene matches: 15. Germline V gene sequence: CDR1 SGHNT, CDR2 YYREEE (reference sequence). The CDR3 runs 18 residues. DNA for the CDR3: TGTGCCAGCAGCTTGGAAGGAGCGGGGGCCCGAGTAGCGGAGACCCAGTACTTC. Its protein is CASSLEGAGARVAETQYF.

The rearrangement links TRBV5-1 to TRBJ1-2; tentatively, D is TRBD1 (5 bases). This CDR3 has 14 residues. Trimming stripped 2 bases from V and 4 bases from J, with 12 bases between. Germline V CDR1 and CDR2: SGHRS, YFSETQ. The CDR3 DNA reads TGCGCCAGCAGCTTTTCCGGGGACCCCTATGGCTACACCTTC. Its translation is CASSFSGDPYGYTF.

This clone was counted only a few times. The rearrangement links TRBV19 to TRBJ1-2; D is unclear. The length of the CDR3 is 12 residues. Per germline, CDR1 LNHDA and CDR2 SQIVND (reference sequence). The V gene lost 11 bases and the J gene lost 0 bases, with 10 bases spanning the gap. CDR3 sequence: CAGKTANYGYTF. CDR3 bases: TGTGCCGGAAAAACAGCTAACTATGGCTACACCTTC. The full variable domain, with the rest looked up from reference TRBV19 and TRBJ1-2, is DGGITQSPKYLFRKEGQNVTLSCEQNLNHDAMYWYRQDPGQGLRLIYYSQIVNDFQKGDIAEGYSVSREKKESFPLTVTSAQKNPTAFYLCAGKTANYGYTFGSGTRLTVV.

This chain connects TRBV30 to TRBJ2-1, with 9 positions matching TRBD2. Losses at the gene ends were 2 bases for V and 5 bases for J; bases not matched to a gene: 4. CDR3 length: 14 residues. Germline loops: CDR1 GTSNPN, CDR2 SVGIG (reference sequence). The CDR3 DNA sequence: TGTGCCTGGAGTCGCGGGAGGGTCCACAATGAGCAGTTCTTC. Its translation: CAWSRGRVHNEQFF. Using reference TRBV30 and TRBJ2-1 for the parts outside the CDR3, the full variable domain is SQTIHQWPATLVQPVGSPLSLECTVEGTSNPNLYWYRQAAGRGLQLLFYSVGIGQISSEVPQNLSASRPQDRQFILSSKKLLLSDSGFYLCAWSRGRVHNEQFFGPGTRLTVL.

This clone was seen a handful of times. The chain uses TRBV15 and TRBJ1-1; D possibly corresponds to TRBD1 (5 bases). Per the germline V gene, CDR1 is LNHNV and CDR2 is YYDKDF (reference sequence). Trimming removed 1 base from V and 2 bases from J, with 8 bases in between. There are 14 residues in the CDR3. This CDR3 reads CATSRAGANTEAFF. CDR3 sequence (DNA): TGTGCCACCAGCAGAGCTGGGGCCAACACTGAAGCTTTCTTT.

This clone was detected only a few times. The chain couples TRBV5-1 to TRBJ2-3; D possibly corresponds to TRBD1 (6 bases). Trimming left V 7 bases short and J 14 bases short, with 20 bases between. There are 12 residues in the CDR3. Germline CDR1 SGHRS, CDR2 YFSETQ. As DNA, the CDR3 is TGCGCCAGCGACGACGGACAGCCCCCGTCGTATTTT. Translation: CASDDGQPPSYF.

V and J are TRBV4-3 and TRBJ2-5, with a possible D match to TRBD1 (5 bases). This CDR3 has 14 residues. Germline lookup yields CDR1 LGHNA and CDR2 YSLEER. V lost 3 bases to trimming and J lost 8 bases, with 16 bases between them. The DNA for the CDR3 is TGCGCCAGCAGCCAGGAATGGCAGGGCGAAACCCAGTACTTC. Amino acid sequence: CASSQEWQGETQYF.

The chain recombines TRBV21-1 with TRBJ1-5. TRBV21-1 is a known pseudogene. This CDR3 has 18 residues. Written as DNA, the CDR3 is TGTGCCAGCACCCCGGACCGAGGAGAGGGGACCGCCGATCAGCCCCAGCATTTT. Protein: CASTPDRGEGTADQPQHF.

This clone occurred once. The V and J genes are TRBV6-4 and TRBJ1-1; D is possibly TRBD1 (5 bases). The CDR3 runs 14 residues. With 6 bases removed from V and 3 bases from J, the gap between germline ends came to 14 bases. Per germline, CDR1 MRHNA and CDR2 SNTAGT. CDR3 DNA: TGTGCCAGCAGAGTCCAGGGAAGGGACACTGAAGCTTTCTTT. Translated: CASRVQGRDTEAFF.

This clone was detected only a few times. The chain links TRBV2 to TRBJ1-1, with a tentative D call TRBD1 (6 bases). This CDR3 comprises 17 residues. Germline assignment: CDR1 SNHLY and CDR2 FYNNEI. V was trimmed by 4 bases and J by 2 bases, leaving 20 bases between them. CDR3 sequence: CASSVPMNRVDNTEAFF. Written as DNA, the CDR3 is TGTGCCAGCAGTGTGCCGATGAACAGGGTAGATAACACTGAAGCTTTCTTT.

The genes are TRBV6-1 and TRBJ1-1; D gene ambiguous. The V gene lost 7 bases and the J gene lost 5 bases, with 11 bases spanning the gap. The germline gives CDR1 MNHNS, CDR2 SASEGT. This CDR3 region has 12 residues. The CDR3 DNA reads TGTGCCAGCAACCGAGGAGAGACTGAAGCTTTCTTT. Its translation is CASNRGETEAFF.

This clone was counted between two and nine times. This chain connects TRBV5-6 to TRBJ2-7; 7 positions match TRBD1. V was pared by 6 bases and J by 2 bases, with 8 bases of the junction left unmatched. The CDR3 spans 14 residues. The germline gives CDR1 SGHDT, CDR2 YYEEEE. The CDR3 region is CASKVGQGAYEQYF. In DNA, the CDR3 is TGTGCCAGCAAAGTAGGGCAGGGGGCCTACGAGCAGTACTTC.

This clone appeared a few times. In DNA form, the CDR3 reads TGCAGTGCTAGGGGCGTCTACGAGCAGTACTTC. Its translation: CSARGVYEQYF. This sequence joins TRBV20-1 and TRBJ2-7; D is undetermined. CDR3 size: 11 residues. The germline V and J ends were trimmed by 3 bases and 3 bases, with 6 bases remaining between them. Germline V lookup: CDR1 DFQATT, CDR2 SNEGSKA (reference sequence).

The chain recombines TRBV15 with TRBJ1-2; D not certain. V was cut by 0 bases and J by 7 bases, with 12 bases left in between. Germline V gives CDR1 LNHNV, CDR2 YYDKDF (reference sequence). The CDR3 sequence is 14 residues long. CDR3 in DNA: TGTGCCACCAGCAGAGATCGGGGATTAAGTGGCTACACCTTC. This translates into CATSRDRGLSGYTF.

This clone has only a few counts. The rearrangement uses TRBV5-4 and TRBJ2-5; either TRBD1 or TRBD2 may fit D (5 bases each). With 1 base removed from V and 1 base from J, the gap between germline ends came to 8 bases. The CDR3 is 14 amino acids. Germline values: CDR1 SGHNT, CDR2 YYREEE (reference sequence). In DNA, the CDR3 is TGTGCCAGCAGCTTGCAAGGGACCCAAGAGACCCAGTACTTC. Encoded protein: CASSLQGTQETQYF.

This chain connects TRBV5-6 to TRBJ1-3; maybe TRBD1 (6 bases). The CDR3 sequence is 15 residues long. Germline CDR1 SGHDT, CDR2 YYEEEE. Trimming removed 4 bases from V and 0 bases from J, with 11 bases in between. DNA for the CDR3: TGTGCCAGCAGCAGGGGACAAAGCTCTGGAAACACCATATATTTT. Encoded protein: CASSRGQSSGNTIYF.

This rearrangement joins TRBV6-1 to TRBJ2-7; D is unresolved. This CDR3 contains 14 residues. Germline lookup yields CDR1 MNHNS and CDR2 SASEGT. V gave up 0 bases and J gave up 4 bases, with 10 bases separating them. The CDR3 region is CASSEAELVYEQYF. In DNA, the CDR3 is TGTGCCAGCAGTGAAGCGGAATTGGTATACGAGCAGTACTTC.

V gene TRBV6-5 combines with J gene TRBJ1-1, with a weak D call TRBD1 (5 bases). The CDR3 consists of 14 residues. In germline, CDR1 is MNHEY, CDR2 SVGAGI. Trimming removed 0 bases from V and 4 bases from J, with 9 bases in between. The CDR3 here is CASSYSGVGTEAFF. The CDR3 DNA is TGTGCCAGCAGTTACTCAGGGGTGGGCACTGAAGCTTTCTTT.

The chain recombines TRBV15 with TRBJ1-3; 7 bases align to TRBD1. The CDR3 runs 12 residues. J was trimmed by 5 bases and V by 8 bases; bases with no gene match: 3. Germline V gene sequence: CDR1 LNHNV, CDR2 YYDKDF (reference sequence). The CDR3 sequence: CATRQGRNTIYF. The DNA of the CDR3 is TGTGCCACCCGACAGGGAAGAAACACCATATATTTT.

The CDR3 loop reads CASSPSPAYEQYF. For the CDR3, the DNA is TGTGCCAGCAGCCCCTCCCCGGCCTACGAGCAGTACTTC. The chain is built from TRBV6-5 and TRBJ2-7; D not certain. V was shortened by 6 bases and J by 2 bases, with 11 bases between the two germline ends. This CDR3 region has 13 residues. Looked up from germline, CDR1 is MNHEY and CDR2 is SVGAGI.

The chain uses TRBV18 and TRBJ1-3; D unclear. The CDR3 is made up of 15 amino acids. V gave up 0 bases and J gave up 0 bases, with 6 bases separating them. From germline, CDR1 is KGHSH and CDR2 LQKENI. DNA for the CDR3: TGTGCCAGCTCACCACCGGCCATCTCTGGAAACACCATATATTTT. It codes for CASSPPAISGNTIYF.

The chain uses TRBV9 and TRBJ1-3, with D unresolved. Germline CDR1 is SGDLS and CDR2 is YYNGEE. CDR3 length equals 16 residues. V lost 0 bases and J lost 0, with 10 bases in between. The chain's CDR3 is CASSVEVGGSGNTIYF. The CDR3 DNA follows: TGTGCCAGCAGCGTAGAAGTCGGTGGCTCTGGAAACACCATATATTTT. The variable domain in full, with the rest retrieved from reference TRBV9 and TRBJ1-3, is DSGVTQTPKHLITATGQRVTLRCSPRSGDLSVYWYQQSLDQGLQFLIQYYNGEERAKGNILERFSAQQFPDLHSELNLSSLELGDSALYFCASSVEVGGSGNTIYFGEGSWLTVV.

This clone occurred a few times. V gene TRBV5-1 combines with J gene TRBJ2-1, with no clear D. CDR3 length: 9 residues. V lost 6 bases and J 8 bases, leaving 3 bases between the germline ends. Germline lookup yields CDR1 SGHRS and CDR2 YFSETQ. CDR3 in amino acids: CASTDEQFF. In DNA form, the CDR3 reads TGCGCCAGCACGGATGAGCAGTTCTTC.

The table lists this clone with a few counts. The V and J genes are TRBV29-1 and TRBJ1-1; the D is unclear. The CDR3 spans 13 residues. The V end was cut by 5 bases, the J end by 2 bases, with 12 bases between. Germline-derived CDR1 and CDR2 are SQVTM and ANQGSEA. The CDR3 sequence is CSVSGRSNTEAFF. CDR3 nucleotides: TGCAGCGTTTCGGGCAGATCCAACACTGAAGCTTTCTTT.

The count of this clone is one. The chain couples TRBV7-6 to TRBJ1-4, with no clear D. CDR3 size: 16 residues. The V end lost 4 bases, the J end lost 1 base, and 13 bases lay between the germline ends. CDR1 and CDR2 (germline): SGHVS, FNYEAQ. This chain's CDR3 is CASSSLGGETNEKLFF. CDR3 nucleotides: TGTGCCAGCAGCTCTCTTGGCGGAGAAACTAATGAAAAACTGTTTTTT.

This clone turned up a few times. The CDR3 nucleotides are TGTGCCAGCAGCTTACAGCTGGGGGCAGATACGCAGTATTTT. It encodes CASSLQLGADTQYF. The V call is TRBV7-2, the J call TRBJ2-3; either TRBD1 or TRBD2 may fit D (5 bases each). Trimming took off 2 bases at V and 4 bases at J, with 10 bases between the two ends. Germline CDR1 SGHTA, CDR2 FQGNSA. This CDR3 is 14 amino acids long.

This clone was counted only a few times. J is TRBJ1-1 and V is TRBV6-5; no clear D gene. This CDR3 has 15 residues. With 4 bases removed from V and 4 bases from J, the gap between germline ends came to 16 bases. Per germline, CDR1 MNHEY and CDR2 SVGAGI. For the CDR3, the DNA is TGTGCCAGCAGTTCAGAGACCCGGACGGGCACTGAAGCTTTCTTT. It yields the protein CASSSETRTGTEAFF.

V usage is TRBV4-2 and J usage is TRBJ2-6; D gene uncertain. With 2 bases removed from V and 2 bases from J, the gap between germline ends came to 13 bases. Germline loops: CDR1 LGHNA, CDR2 YNFKEQ. The CDR3 is 17 residues long. The CDR3 spells CASSQQATKTGANVLTF. The DNA for the CDR3 is TGTGCCAGCAGCCAACAAGCGACGAAAACTGGGGCCAACGTCCTGACTTTC.

This clone was seen just once. V is TRBV4-3 and J is TRBJ1-2; no reliable D call. Germline V lookup: CDR1 LGHNA, CDR2 YSLEER. V lost 0 bases, J lost 7 bases, and 12 bases lay in between. The CDR3 consists of 14 residues. In DNA, the CDR3 is TGCGCCAGCAGCCAAGATTCATCACCCCCTGGCTACACCTTC. Encoded protein: CASSQDSSPPGYTF.